The present T cell receptor beta chain was sequenced within a study of shared clonotypes between healthy human individuals. Overall study findings and caveats: Estimated richness values were generally larger in naive subsets than in memory subsets.

Concerning this clone: Its antigen is unidentified. Other DNA sequences within the sample encode an identical CDR3.

Assay: immunoSEQ multiplex PCR; the TCRdb copy retains only in-frame clones and omits some. The sample records over a million clones, around 82% being singletons. Looked up from germline, CDR1 is MDHEN and CDR2 is SYDVKM. V lost 8 bases to trimming and J lost 7 bases; unmatched junction nucleotides: 8. The CDR3 is 14 amino acids. The rearrangement uses TRBV28 and TRBJ2-1; TRBD2 matches at 10 bases. The sequencing sample was made of memory CD4+ T cells from PBMCs. Subset indicated: CD45RA-negative fraction. The TCR sequence derives from a man between 18 and 35 years old in good health. Some clones in this sample may be carry-over from other donors' samples. The CDR3: CASSPSGSRNEQFF. The CDR3 bases are TGTGCCAGCTCTCCTAGCGGGAGCCGGAATGAGCAGTTCTTC.